This passage covers 17 T cell receptor beta chains from one sample sequenced in a study of beta chain features in type 1 diabetes. The whole isolated RNA underwent reverse transcription, so sequencing captured expressed TCRB transcripts. Measured with immunoSEQ multiplex PCR; TCRdb has only the in-frame clones, and not every one. The sample includes about 410,000 clones, approximately 15% seen only once; the top ten take 0.03% to 0.04%. Sequenced sample: naive CD4+ T cells from blood. These receptors were obtained from a man between 25 and 39 years old in good health.

Points on this clone: Sequence at one end of the junction differs from germline and may be a read error. The chain joins TRBV10-2 to TRBJ2-5, with 7 bases matching TRBD2. Germline lookup yields CDR1 WSHSY and CDR2 SAAADI. The CDR3 totals 15 residues. In DNA form, the CDR3 reads TGCGCCAGCAGTGAGAGGCCCAGCGGGGACCCGTTTCAGCACTTC. Protein sequence: CASSERPSGDPFQHF.

This clone showed up just a few times. V gene TRBV7-9 combines with J gene TRBJ1-5; 10 bases agree with TRBD1. The germline gives CDR1 SEHNR, CDR2 FQNEAQ (reference sequence). This CDR3 spans 17 amino acids. With V trimmed by 3 bases and J by 2 bases, 7 bases remained unmatched. CDR3: CASSFATGTGGNQPQHF. The CDR3 nucleotides read TGTGCCAGCAGCTTCGCGACGGGGACAGGGGGCAATCAGCCCCAGCATTTT.

This clone was detected only a few times. The genes are TRBV5-1 and TRBJ2-1; the match to TRBD2 covers 7 bases. CDR1 and CDR2 (germline): SGHRS, YFSETQ. The V segment lost 4 bases and the J segment 4 bases; nucleotides outside the gene matches: 11. This CDR3 spans 16 amino acids. CDR3 in amino acids: CASSESRAGPYNEQFF. DNA for the CDR3: TGCGCCAGCAGCGAGAGCCGAGCGGGGCCGTACAATGAGCAGTTCTTC. The full variable domain, with the rest looked up from reference TRBV5-1 and TRBJ2-1, is KAGVTQTPRYLIKTRGQQVTLSCSPISGHRSVSWYQQTPGQGLQFLFEYFSETQRNKGNFPGRFSGRQFSNSRSEMNVSTLELGDSALYLCASSESRAGPYNEQFFGPGTRLTVL.

The genes are TRBV7-8 and TRBJ2-3; TRBD1 matches 7 bases. This CDR3 is built from 15 residues. Looked up from germline, CDR1 is SGHVS and CDR2 is FQNEAQ. The V segment lost 2 bases and the J segment 5 bases; nucleotides outside the gene matches: 7. Written as DNA, the CDR3 is TGTGCCAGCAGCTTACCTGGACAGGATAAAGATACGCAGTATTTT. Amino acid sequence: CASSLPGQDKDTQYF.

This clone was seen more than once but under ten times. This sequence joins TRBV11-2 and TRBJ2-4; no clear D. The CDR3 has 14 residues. Germline V lookup: CDR1 SGHAT, CDR2 FQNNGV. Trimming stripped 1 base from V and 1 base from J, with 5 bases between. The CDR3 protein is CASSLVGAKNIQYF. The CDR3 bases are TGTGCCAGCAGCTTAGTTGGGGCCAAAAACATTCAGTACTTC.

This chain uses TRBV25-1 with TRBJ2-1; TRBD2 matches at 11 bases. The CDR3 consists of 15 residues. The V and J ends lost 4 bases and 6 bases, in that order; junction bases with no gene match: 5. Germline V lookup: CDR1 MGHDK, CDR2 SYGVNS. CDR3 bases: TGTGCCAGCAGTGTACTAGCGGGAGTTGGCAATGAGCAGTTCTTC. Amino acids: CASSVLAGVGNEQFF.

This chain uses TRBV11-1 with TRBJ2-5; D is undetermined. The CDR3 runs to 11 residues. The germline V gene has CDR1 SGHAT and CDR2 FQDESV (reference sequence). Trimming removed 3 bases at V and 1 base at J, with 0 bases between. In DNA form, the CDR3 reads TGTGCCAGCAGCTTCCAAGAGACCCAGTACTTC. This encodes CASSFQETQYF.

The V call is TRBV6-1, the J call TRBJ2-5; 8 positions agree with TRBD2. Germline V lookup: CDR1 MNHNS, CDR2 SASEGT. CDR3 length: 14 residues. V shed 7 bases, J shed 0 bases, and the junction held 4 bases outside the gene matches. In DNA form, the CDR3 reads TGTGCCAGCACTCGCGGGGGGTACCAAGAGACCCAGTACTTC. As protein: CASTRGGYQETQYF.

The chain combines TRBV4-3 with TRBJ2-3; the match to TRBD2 covers 8 bases. There are 17 residues in the CDR3. The V segment lost 0 bases and the J segment 3 bases; nucleotides outside the gene matches: 8. Germline V gene lookup returns CDR1 LGHNA and CDR2 YSLEER. CDR3 bases: TGCGCCAGCAGCCAAGATCTGGAAGCGGGAGTGACAGATACGCAGTATTTT. This sequence encodes CASSQDLEAGVTDTQYF.

This clone was found a few times. The chain carries TRBV7-2 and TRBJ1-2; the D gene is possibly TRBD1 (6 bases). The CDR3 has 14 residues. V lost 1 base and J lost 4, with 10 bases in between. The germline V gene has CDR1 SGHTA and CDR2 FQGNSA. The CDR3: CASSLVTGIYGYTF. For the CDR3, the DNA is TGTGCCAGCAGCTTAGTTACAGGGATCTATGGCTACACCTTC. Together with reference TRBV7-2 and TRBJ1-2, the CDR3 gives the full variable domain: GAGVSQSPSNKVTEKGKDVELRCDPISGHTALYWYRQSLGQGLEFLIYFQGNSAPDKSGLPSDRFSAERTGGSVSTLTIQRTQQEDSAVYLCASSLVTGIYGYTFGSGTRLTVV.

The rearrangement links TRBV5-6 to TRBJ1-2; D gene ambiguous. Germline CDR1 and CDR2: SGHDT and YYEEEE. V was clipped by 2 bases and J by 8 bases, with 22 bases between them. The CDR3 contains 16 residues. CDR3 bases: TGTGCCAGCAGCTTATTCTTTGGCACATATTCCAGGGGCTACACCTTC. The encoded protein is CASSLFFGTYSRGYTF.

V is TRBV30 and J is TRBJ1-1; a possible D gene is TRBD1 (6 bases). The CDR3 contains 19 residues. The germline V gene encodes CDR1 GTSNPN and CDR2 SVGIG (reference sequence). Trimming removed 0 bases from V and 4 bases from J, with 27 bases in between. The CDR3 protein is CAWSVRGAGTNRAGTEAFF. Written as DNA, the CDR3 is TGTGCCTGGAGTGTAAGGGGGGCAGGGACGAATCGGGCGGGCACTGAAGCTTTCTTT.

This rearrangement joins TRBV7-9 to TRBJ1-1, with D perhaps TRBD1 (5 bases). Germline V gene data show CDR1 as SEHNR and CDR2 as FQNEAQ (reference sequence). Deletions cut 1 base from V and 10 bases from J, with 13 bases between. The CDR3 covers 13 residues. CDR3 protein: CASSLEGEFGAFF. The CDR3 DNA reads as TGTGCCAGCAGCTTAGAAGGGGAATTTGGAGCTTTCTTT.

V gene TRBV7-9 combines with J gene TRBJ2-3; TRBD2 matches at 10 bases. There are 15 residues in the CDR3. Germline V lookup: CDR1 SEHNR, CDR2 FQNEAQ (reference sequence). V dropped 3 bases and J dropped 7; count of bases not matched to a gene: 7. The CDR3 DNA reads TGTGCCAGCAGCTTCGTTAGCGGGAGGTCCAATACGCAGTATTTT. Its translation is CASSFVSGRSNTQYF.

The gene calls are TRBV19 and TRBJ2-3; D may correspond to TRBD1 or TRBD2 (5 bases each). V was shortened by 3 bases and J by 2 bases, with 12 bases between the two germline ends. The CDR3 is made up of 15 amino acids. Per the germline V gene, CDR1 is LNHDA and CDR2 is SQIVND (reference sequence). Written as DNA, the CDR3 is TGTGCCAGTAGTATCCTCGGGACCTACACAGATACGCAGTATTTT. Translating gives CASSILGTYTDTQYF.

The chain employs TRBV7-8 and TRBJ2-7; D not resolved. The germline CDR1 and CDR2 sequences are SGHVS and FQNEAQ. V was pared by 3 bases and J by 0 bases, with 9 bases between. This CDR3 is built from 14 residues. The CDR3 DNA reads TGTGCCAGCAGCTTGGCCCAACACTCCTACGAGCAGTACGTC. Amino acids: CASSLAQHSYEQYV.

The chain is built from TRBV6-5 and TRBJ1-2; TRBD1 matches 8 bases. With 7 bases clipped from V and 7 bases from J, the junction kept 11 bases outside the gene matches. The CDR3 runs 14 residues. Germline CDR1 MNHEY, CDR2 SVGAGI. The CDR3 DNA reads as TGTGCCAGCAAACTGACAGGGGATTTCCGTGGCTACACCTTC. Translation gives CASKLTGDFRGYTF.